This TCR beta chain was documented in a study of blood T cell repertoires in COVID-19. The CDR3 runs 14 residues. V was pared by 4 bases and J by 6 bases, with 8 bases of the junction left unmatched. Looked up from germline, CDR1 is KGHSH and CDR2 is LQKENI. Sequenced by immunoSEQ multiplex PCR; TCRdb stores in-frame clones only, minus some. The sample includes about 150,000 clones, about four fifths of them seen just once. The gene calls are TRBV18 and TRBJ1-1; TRBD1 matches at 7 bases. The sequencing sample was made of peripheral blood. The receptor comes from a man aged 55 to 70 with acute or convalescent COVID-19. The CDR3 DNA is TGTGCCAGCTCACGTTACAGAGACAGGGCTGAAGCTTTCTTT. This encodes CASSRYRDRAEAFF. The entire variable domain, with the rest obtained from reference TRBV18 and TRBJ1-1, is as follows: NAGVMQNPRHLVRRRGQEARLRCSPMKGHSHVYWYRQLPEEGLKFMVYLQKENIIDESGMPKERFSAEFPKEGPSILRIQQVVRGDSAAYFCASSRYRDRAEAFFGQGTRLTVV.